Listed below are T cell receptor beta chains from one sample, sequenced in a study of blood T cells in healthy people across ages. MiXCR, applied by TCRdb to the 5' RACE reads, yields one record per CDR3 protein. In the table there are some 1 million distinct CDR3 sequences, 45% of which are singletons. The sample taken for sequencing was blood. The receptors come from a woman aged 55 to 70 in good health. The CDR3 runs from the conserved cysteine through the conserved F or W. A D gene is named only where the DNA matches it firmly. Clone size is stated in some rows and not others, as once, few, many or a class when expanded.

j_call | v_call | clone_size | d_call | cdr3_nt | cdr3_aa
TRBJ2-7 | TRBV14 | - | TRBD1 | TGTGCCAGCAGCCAAGAAACAGGGGGCCCGAGCTCCTACGAGCAGTACTTC | CASSQETGGPSSYEQYF
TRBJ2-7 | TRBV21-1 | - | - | TGTGCCAGCAGCAAAGCGCGGGGACGGCCTTTCTACGAGCAGTACTTC | CASSKARGRPFYEQYF
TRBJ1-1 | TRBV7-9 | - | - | TGTGCCAGCAGCGTAGGTGGGGGAAATGAAGCTTTCTTT | CASSVGGGNEAFF
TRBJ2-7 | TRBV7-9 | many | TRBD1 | TGTGCCAGCAGCGCCGGGACAGGCCTCTACGAGCAGTACTTC | CASSAGTGLYEQYF
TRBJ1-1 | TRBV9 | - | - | TGTGCCAGCAGCGTAGACCCAGATTGGACTGAAGCTTTCTTT | CASSVDPDWTEAFF
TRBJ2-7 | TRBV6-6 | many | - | TGTGCCAGCAGTTACTCGAACAGGGTGATTGGTAAGAACGAGCAGTACTTC | CASSYSNRVIGKNEQYF
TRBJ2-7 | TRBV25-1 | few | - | TGTGCCAGCAGTGAATATGACGGATCGCGAGAGCAGTACTTC | CASSEYDGSREQYF
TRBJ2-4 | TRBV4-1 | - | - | TGCGCCAGCAGTCCATACAGGGCCTACAAGCAGTACTTC | CASSPYRAYKQYF
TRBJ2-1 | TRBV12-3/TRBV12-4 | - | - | TGTGCCAGCAGCTCCGGAGCTGAGCAGTTCTTC | CASSSGAEQFF
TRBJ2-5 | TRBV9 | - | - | TGTGCCAGCAGCGAAAGACGGGAGTACCAAGAGACCCAGTACTTC | CASSERREYQETQYF